This TCR beta chain emerged from a study of blood T cells in healthy people across ages. A second PCR of 7 to 11 cycles used a sample-barcoded 5' primer and a J-beta primer mix. TCRdb itself ran the 5' RACE reads through MiXCR, one entry per CDR3 protein. The data show hundreds of thousands of distinct CDR3 sequences, with roughly 31% seen just once and 15% to 18% held by the top ten. In the case of this clonotype: This may stem from a read error, because a much larger clone lies one nucleotide away.

The sequenced material came from blood. This sequence was found in an elderly woman in good health.

The CDR3, as DNA: TGTGCCAGCAGGGGGGTCGCAGATACGCAGTATTTT. Translated, it gives CASRGVADTQYF. The chain joins TRBV7-2 to TRBJ2-3; D tentatively fits TRBD1 or TRBD2 (5 bases each). Germline values: CDR1 SGHTA, CDR2 FQGNSA. The CDR3 runs to 12 residues. The V end lost 6 bases, the J end lost 4 bases, and 8 bases lay between the germline ends.